This TCR beta chain was captured by sequencing in a study of T cells in Graves' hyperthyroidism and ophthalmopathy. Amplified regions were TCR beta CDR3 sequences from RNA transcripts. An initial round of RT-PCR targeting the TCR CDR3 relied on the HTBI primer set. TCRdb analysed the multiplex PCR reads with MiXCR anew, one entry per CDR3 protein. This sample yields hundreds of thousands of distinct CDR3 sequences, of which more than 30% are seen a single time; approximately 8.7% belongs to the top ten. The germline V gene has CDR1 SGHTA and CDR2 FQGNSA. Trimming pared 0 bases from V and 2 bases from J, leaving 11 bases between. The CDR3 sequence is 15 residues long.

The sequence came from a young man with Graves' hyperthyroidism. Material: blood. V usage is TRBV7-2 and J usage is TRBJ2-7; D unresolved. In DNA, the CDR3 is TGTGCCAGCAGCTTAGCGCCTCTGAGTACCTACGAGCAGTACTTC. Amino acids: CASSLAPLSTYEQYF.